The sequence of this TCR beta chain was determined in a study of radiation and T cells in renal cell carcinoma. V lost 2 bases and J 5 bases, leaving 14 bases between the germline ends. CDR1 is SGHRS, CDR2 YFSETQ, per germline. The CDR3 runs to 16 residues. Sequencing used immunoSEQ multiplex PCR; TCRdb keeps in-frame clones, though not all of them. The table lists about 130,000 clones, approximately 90% of them singletons. This clone was recorded once. Antigen unknown. Study conclusions and caveats: Without pretreatment biopsies, baseline tumor clonotype presence was undetermined.

This sample's time point: baseline pretreatment blood. Regarding treatment: 15 Gy SBRT to primary tumor, nephrectomy 4 weeks later. The chain combines TRBV5-1 with TRBJ1-6; no clear D. This clonotype was sampled from a woman aged 45 to 65 with renal cell carcinoma. The specimen was blood, collected from a patient whose treatment included radiotherapy and nephrectomy. This CDR3 is CASSFSFAIDNSPLHF. As DNA, the CDR3 is TGCGCCAGCAGCTTCTCCTTTGCGATAGATAATTCACCCCTCCACTTT. The complete variable domain, with remaining parts taken from reference TRBV5-1 and TRBJ1-6, reads KAGVTQTPRYLIKTRGQQVTLSCSPISGHRSVSWYQQTPGQGLQFLFEYFSETQRNKGNFPGRFSGRQFSNSRSEMNVSTLELGDSALYLCASSFSFAIDNSPLHFGNGTRLTVT.